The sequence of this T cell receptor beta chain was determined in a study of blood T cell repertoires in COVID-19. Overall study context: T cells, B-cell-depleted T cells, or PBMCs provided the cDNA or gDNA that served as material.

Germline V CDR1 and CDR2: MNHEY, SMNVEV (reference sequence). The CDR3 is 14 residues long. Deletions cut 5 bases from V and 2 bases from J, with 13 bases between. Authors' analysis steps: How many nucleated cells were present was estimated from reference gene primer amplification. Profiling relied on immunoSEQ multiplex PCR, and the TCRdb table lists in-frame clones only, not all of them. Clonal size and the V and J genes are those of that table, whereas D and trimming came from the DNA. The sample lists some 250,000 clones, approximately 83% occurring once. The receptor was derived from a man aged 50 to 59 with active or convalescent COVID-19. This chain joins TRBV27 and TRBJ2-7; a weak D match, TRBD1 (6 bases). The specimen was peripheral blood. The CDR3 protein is CASSPQTGTYEQYF. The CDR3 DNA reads TGTGCCAGCAGTCCCCAGACAGGAACCTACGAGCAGTACTTC.